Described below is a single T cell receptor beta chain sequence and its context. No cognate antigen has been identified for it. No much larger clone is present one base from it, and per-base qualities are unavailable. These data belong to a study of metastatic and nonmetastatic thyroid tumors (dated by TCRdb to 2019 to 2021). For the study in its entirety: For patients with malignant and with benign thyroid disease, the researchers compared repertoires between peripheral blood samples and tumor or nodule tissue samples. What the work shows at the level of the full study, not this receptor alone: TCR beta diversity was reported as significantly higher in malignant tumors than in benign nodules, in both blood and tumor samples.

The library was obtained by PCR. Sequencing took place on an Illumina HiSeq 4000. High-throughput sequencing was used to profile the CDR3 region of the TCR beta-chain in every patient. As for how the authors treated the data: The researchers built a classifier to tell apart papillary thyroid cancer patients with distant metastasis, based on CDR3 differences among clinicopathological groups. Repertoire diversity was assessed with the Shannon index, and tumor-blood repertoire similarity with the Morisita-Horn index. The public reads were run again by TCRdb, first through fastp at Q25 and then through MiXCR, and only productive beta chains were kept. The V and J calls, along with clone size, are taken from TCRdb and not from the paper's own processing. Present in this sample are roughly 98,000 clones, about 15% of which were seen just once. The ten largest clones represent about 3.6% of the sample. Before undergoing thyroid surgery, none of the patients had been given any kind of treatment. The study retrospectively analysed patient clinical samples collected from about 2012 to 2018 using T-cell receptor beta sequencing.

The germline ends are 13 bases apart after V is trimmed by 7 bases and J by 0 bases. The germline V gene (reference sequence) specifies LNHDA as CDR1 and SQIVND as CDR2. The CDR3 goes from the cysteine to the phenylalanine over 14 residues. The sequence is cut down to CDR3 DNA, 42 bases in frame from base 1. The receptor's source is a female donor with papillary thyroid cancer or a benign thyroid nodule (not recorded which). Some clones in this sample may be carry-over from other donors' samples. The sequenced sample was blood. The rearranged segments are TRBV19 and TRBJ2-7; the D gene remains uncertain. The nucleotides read TGTGCCAGTATTATGTCTACGAGCTCCTACGAGCAGTACTTC. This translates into CASIMSTSSYEQYF.